Each of the 11 T cell receptor beta chains below was sequenced from the same sample in a study of blood T cell repertoires in COVID-19. Libraries were prepared by immunoSEQ multiplex PCR; TCRdb keeps only in-frame clonotypes and omits some of them. The repertoire holds 240,000 or so clones, with roughly 80% as singletons. The sequenced sample consisted of peripheral blood. The receptor source for this set is an elderly woman with acute or convalescent COVID-19.

The gene calls are TRBV9 and TRBJ1-2; D is ambiguous. In germline, CDR1 is SGDLS, CDR2 YYNGEE. The CDR3 is made up of 13 amino acids. V lost 1 base, J lost 5 bases, and 9 bases lay in between. CDR3 in DNA: TGTGCCAGCAGCGTATTGGCGGGGTATGGCTACACCTTC. It yields the protein CASSVLAGYGYTF.

The chain uses TRBV15 and TRBJ2-5; 10 bases match TRBD2. CDR1 and CDR2 from the germline V gene are LNHNV and YYDKDF (reference sequence). The J segment lost 7 bases and the V segment lost 8 bases, leaving 16 bases of the junction unmatched. The CDR3 runs to 16 residues. CDR3 region: CATHSGGPLIDGTQYF. The CDR3 nucleotides read TGTGCCACCCATAGCGGGGGGCCGTTGATCGATGGGACCCAGTACTTC. The full variable domain, completed using reference TRBV15 and TRBJ2-5, is DAMVIQNPRYQVTQFGKPVTLSCSQTLNHNVMYWYQQKSSQAPKLLFHYYDKDFNNEADTPDNFQSRRPNTSFCFLDIRSPGLGDTAMYLCATHSGGPLIDGTQYFGPGTRLLVL.

A few counts support this clone. The chain uses TRBV5-1 and TRBJ2-2; weak D call: TRBD2 (5 bases). Trimming stripped 0 bases from V and 6 bases from J, with 12 bases between. CDR1 is SGHRS and CDR2 is YFSETQ in the germline V gene. This CDR3 is 15 amino acids long. CDR3 in DNA: TGCGCCAGCAGCTTGGCCGTCCCGGGGTCCGGGGAGCTGTTTTTT. Translating gives CASSLAVPGSGELFF.

The genes are TRBV18 and TRBJ2-3, with TRBD1 matching over 7 bases. The CDR3 length is 16 residues. Germline values: CDR1 KGHSH, CDR2 LQKENI. J gave up 0 bases and V 9 bases, and 12 bases lay outside the gene matches. The CDR3 is CASSRWTGSSTDTQYF. The CDR3 bases are TGTGCCAGTTCCAGATGGACAGGCAGTAGCACAGATACGCAGTATTTT.

With regard to this clone: The sample carries other DNA sequences with the same CDR3. J is TRBJ2-2 and V is TRBV11-2; D remains unclear. Germline CDR1 reads SGHAT; CDR2 reads FQNNGV. This CDR3 region has 15 residues. Trimming removed 5 bases at V and 0 bases at J, with 10 bases between. The CDR3 DNA reads as TGTGCCAGCAGCCAAATTCGGGCGAACACCGGGGAGCTGTTTTTT. Its translation: CASSQIRANTGELFF.

In DNA, the CDR3 is TGTGCCAGCAGTTTATTGCAGGGCGGGGGTGGCTACACCTTC. It specifies CASSLLQGGGGYTF. This rearrangement joins TRBV27 to TRBJ1-2; TRBD1 is a possible D gene (5 bases). V gave up 1 base and J gave up 7 bases, with 13 bases separating them. Germline assignment: CDR1 MNHEY and CDR2 SMNVEV (reference sequence). This CDR3 has 14 amino acids.

The V and J genes are TRBV7-3 and TRBJ2-7; 7 positions agree with TRBD1. Trimming cost V 5 bases and J 0 bases; bases outside gene matches: 4. The CDR3 loop spans 14 amino acids. Germline V gene sequence: CDR1 SGHTA, CDR2 FQGTGA. The CDR3 sequence: CASSARDSSYEQYF. For the CDR3, the DNA is TGTGCCAGCAGCGCCCGGGACAGCTCCTACGAGCAGTACTTC.

The V and J genes are TRBV7-8 and TRBJ1-2; 7 bases match TRBD1. J was trimmed by 4 bases and V by 5 bases; bases with no gene match: 4. Germline V CDR1 and CDR2: SGHVS, FQNEAQ. The CDR3 has 13 amino acids. CDR3 region: CASSDRAGYGYTF. The CDR3 nucleotides are TGTGCCAGCAGCGACAGGGCAGGCTATGGCTACACCTTC. The entire variable domain, with the rest obtained from reference TRBV7-8 and TRBJ1-2, is as follows: GAGVSQSPRYKVAKRGQDVALRCDPISGHVSLFWYQQALGQGPEFLTYFQNEAQLDKSGLPSDRFFAERPEGSVSTLKIQRTQQEDSAVYLCASSDRAGYGYTFGSGTRLTVV.

The chain couples TRBV5-1 to TRBJ2-7; TRBD1 agrees at 10 bases. CDR1 is SGHRS, CDR2 YFSETQ, per germline. V shed 0 bases, J shed 3 bases, and the junction held 3 bases outside the gene matches. The CDR3 spans 15 residues. The CDR3: CASSLGGTGVYEQYF. The CDR3 coding sequence is TGCGCCAGCAGCTTGGGTGGGACAGGGGTCTACGAGCAGTACTTC.

The V and J genes are TRBV7-9 and TRBJ1-1, with 7 bases identical to TRBD1. The CDR3 length is 13 residues. Germline CDR1 reads SEHNR; CDR2 reads FQNEAQ (reference sequence). V lost 2 bases to trimming and J lost 3 bases; unmatched junction nucleotides: 0. The CDR3: CASSLTGDTEAFF. Here the CDR3 DNA reads TGTGCCAGCAGCTTAACAGGGGACACTGAAGCTTTCTTT.

The chain combines TRBV12-1 with TRBJ2-7; TRBD1 is the table's D call, not checked against the DNA. TRBV12-1 corresponds to a pseudogene. The CDR3 has 14 residues. CDR3 nucleotides: TGTGCCAGCAACCGGACAGGAGAAGCCTACGAGCAGTACTTC. Amino acid sequence: CASNRTGEAYEQYF.